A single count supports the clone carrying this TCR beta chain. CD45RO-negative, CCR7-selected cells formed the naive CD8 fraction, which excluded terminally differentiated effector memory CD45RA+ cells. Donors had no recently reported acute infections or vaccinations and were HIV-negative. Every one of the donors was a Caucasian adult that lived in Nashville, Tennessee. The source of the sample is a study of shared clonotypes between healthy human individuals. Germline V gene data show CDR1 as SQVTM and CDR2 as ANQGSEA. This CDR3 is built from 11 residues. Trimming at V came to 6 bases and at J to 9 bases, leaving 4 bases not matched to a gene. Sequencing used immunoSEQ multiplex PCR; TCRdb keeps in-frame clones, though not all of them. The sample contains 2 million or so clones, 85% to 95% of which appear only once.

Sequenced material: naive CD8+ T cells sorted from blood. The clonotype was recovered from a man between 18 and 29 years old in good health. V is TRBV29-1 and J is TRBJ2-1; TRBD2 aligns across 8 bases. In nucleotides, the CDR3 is TGCAGCGTACCTACTAGCGGTGAGCAGTTCTTC. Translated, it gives CSVPTSGEQFF.